This section outlines one T cell receptor (beta chain) sequence together with its context. V lost 4 bases and J lost 6, with 20 bases in between. This CDR3 spans 15 amino acids. Germline assignment: CDR1 SGHRS and CDR2 YFSETQ. The sample is drawn from a study of blood T cell repertoires in COVID-19. As for the study in general: The United States, Italy and Spain were the sources of the acute and convalescent COVID-19 samples. T cells, B-cell-depleted T cells, or PBMCs provided the cDNA or gDNA that served as material.

Original handling: Reference gene primer amplification gave estimated nucleated cell counts. Generated by immunoSEQ multiplex PCR, the TCRdb table keeps only in-frame clones and is missing some. D and trimming come from the DNA, and the V and J calls and clone size come from that table. The table lists approximately 130,000 clones, under 90% of them singletons. The V and J genes are TRBV5-1 and TRBJ2-7; tentative D call: TRBD2 (6 bases). The sequencing sample was made of peripheral blood. This receptor was identified in a man aged 55 to 70 with acute or convalescent COVID-19. The CDR3 region has the DNA TGCGCCAGCAGCCCTGGAGGGTTAGAGGGGACCGAGCAGTACTTC. Encoded protein: CASSPGGLEGTEQYF.